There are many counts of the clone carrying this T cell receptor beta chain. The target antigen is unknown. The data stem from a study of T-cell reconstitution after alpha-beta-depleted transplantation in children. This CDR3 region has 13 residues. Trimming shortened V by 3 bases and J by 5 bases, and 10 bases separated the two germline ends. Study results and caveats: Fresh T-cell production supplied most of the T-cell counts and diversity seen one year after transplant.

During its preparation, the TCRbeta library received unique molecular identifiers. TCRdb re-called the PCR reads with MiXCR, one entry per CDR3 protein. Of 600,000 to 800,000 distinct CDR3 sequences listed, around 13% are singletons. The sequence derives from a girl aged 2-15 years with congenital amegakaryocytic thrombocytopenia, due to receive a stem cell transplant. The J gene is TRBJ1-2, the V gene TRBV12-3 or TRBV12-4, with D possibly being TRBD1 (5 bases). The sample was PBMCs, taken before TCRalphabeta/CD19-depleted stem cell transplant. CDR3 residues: CASSFRGLYGYTF. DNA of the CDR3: TGTGCCAGCAGTTTTAGGGGTCTATATGGCTACACCTTC.